A selection of T cell receptor beta chains follows, all from one sample in a study of CD8 T cells in Susac syndrome. From the immunoSEQ multiplex PCR reads, TCRdb called clonotypes with MiXCR, one entry per CDR3 protein. The table includes about 140,000 distinct CDR3 sequences, approximately 95% detected once. The sequencing input was CD8+ T cells from PBMCs. Receptors originate from a human donor with Susac syndrome. The CDR3 runs from the conserved cysteine through the conserved F or W. Each record gives: V gene, D gene, CDR3 length, clone size, J gene, CDR3 protein, CDR3 DNA. The D gene is left open where the match is weak. Some rows have no size entry. The others give once, few or many, or a class for an expanded clone.

TRBV20-1	-	13	-	TRBJ2-7	CSASPSVSYEQYF	TGCAGTGCTAGCCCTAGCGTCTCCTACGAGCAGTACTTC
TRBV6-5	TRBD1	14	-	TRBJ1-4	CASSQDRVDEKLFF	TGTGCCAGCAGTCAGGACAGGGTTGATGAAAAACTGTTTTTT
TRBV13	-	14	-	TRBJ1-2	CASSLATAYYGYTF	TGTGCCAGCAGCTTAGCCACAGCGTACTATGGCTACACCTTC
TRBV4-1	-	14	-	TRBJ2-3	CASSQYWVSDTQYF	TGCGCCAGCAGCCAATACTGGGTCTCAGATACGCAGTATTTT
TRBV9	-	14	-	TRBJ2-7	CASSGGSSAYEQYF	TGTGCCAGCAGCGGTGGTTCGTCGGCCTACGAGCAGTACTTC
TRBV5-1	-	15	-	TRBJ2-1	CASSLVGGSYNEQFF	TGCGCCAGCAGCTTGGTTGGGGGCTCCTACAATGAGCAGTTCTTC
TRBV28	TRBD1	15	once	TRBJ2-5	CASRPTGTAQETQYF	TGTGCCAGCAGGCCAACCGGGACAGCGCAAGAGACCCAGTACTTC
TRBV4-1	-	13	-	TRBJ2-3	CASSQESPLEQYF	TGCGCCAGCAGCCAAGAGAGCCCACTGGAGCAGTATTTT
TRBV30	-	15	-	TRBJ1-1	CAWSVQQGLNTEAFF	TGTGCCTGGAGTGTCCAACAGGGTTTGAACACTGAAGCTTTCTTT
TRBV5-1	-	15	-	TRBJ2-1	CASSLVSGLGNEQFF	TGCGCCAGCAGCTTGGTGTCTGGGCTCGGCAATGAGCAGTTCTTC
TRBV30	-	14	-	TRBJ2-7	CAWSVGLGGNEQYF	TGTGCCTGGAGTGTAGGGCTTGGCGGTAACGAGCAGTACTTC
TRBV28	-	11	few	TRBJ2-2	CASSLAGELFF	TGTGCCAGCAGTTTGGCCGGGGAGCTGTTTTTT
TRBV7-9	-	14	-	TRBJ2-5	CASSEAPSGETQYF	TGTGCCAGCAGCGAGGCCCCGTCAGGGGAGACCCAGTACTTC
TRBV10-2	-	14	-	TRBJ1-5	CASSESILEQPQHF	TGCGCCAGCAGTGAGTCGATCCTGGAGCAGCCCCAGCATTTT
TRBV11-2	TRBD2	14	-	TRBJ2-5	CASSLLTSVSAQYF	TGTGCCAGCAGCTTACTGACTAGCGTGTCGGCCCAGTACTTC
TRBV2	-	13	-	TRBJ2-7	CASILQGSYEQYF	TGTGCCAGCATCCTACAGGGATCCTACGAGCAGTACTTC
TRBV27	TRBD1	18	-	TRBJ1-1	CASSHPRSDRGPNTEAFF	TGTGCCAGCAGCCACCCGAGGTCGGACAGGGGGCCGAACACTGAAGCTTTCTTT
TRBV5-1	TRBD2	17	-	TRBJ2-5	CASYTGTSGIYQETQYF	TGCGCCAGTTATACCGGGACTAGCGGGATTTACCAAGAGACCCAGTACTTC
TRBV28	-	15	-	TRBJ2-7	CASSIYWSTAYEQYF	TGTGCCAGCAGTATCTATTGGTCCACTGCCTACGAGCAGTACTTC